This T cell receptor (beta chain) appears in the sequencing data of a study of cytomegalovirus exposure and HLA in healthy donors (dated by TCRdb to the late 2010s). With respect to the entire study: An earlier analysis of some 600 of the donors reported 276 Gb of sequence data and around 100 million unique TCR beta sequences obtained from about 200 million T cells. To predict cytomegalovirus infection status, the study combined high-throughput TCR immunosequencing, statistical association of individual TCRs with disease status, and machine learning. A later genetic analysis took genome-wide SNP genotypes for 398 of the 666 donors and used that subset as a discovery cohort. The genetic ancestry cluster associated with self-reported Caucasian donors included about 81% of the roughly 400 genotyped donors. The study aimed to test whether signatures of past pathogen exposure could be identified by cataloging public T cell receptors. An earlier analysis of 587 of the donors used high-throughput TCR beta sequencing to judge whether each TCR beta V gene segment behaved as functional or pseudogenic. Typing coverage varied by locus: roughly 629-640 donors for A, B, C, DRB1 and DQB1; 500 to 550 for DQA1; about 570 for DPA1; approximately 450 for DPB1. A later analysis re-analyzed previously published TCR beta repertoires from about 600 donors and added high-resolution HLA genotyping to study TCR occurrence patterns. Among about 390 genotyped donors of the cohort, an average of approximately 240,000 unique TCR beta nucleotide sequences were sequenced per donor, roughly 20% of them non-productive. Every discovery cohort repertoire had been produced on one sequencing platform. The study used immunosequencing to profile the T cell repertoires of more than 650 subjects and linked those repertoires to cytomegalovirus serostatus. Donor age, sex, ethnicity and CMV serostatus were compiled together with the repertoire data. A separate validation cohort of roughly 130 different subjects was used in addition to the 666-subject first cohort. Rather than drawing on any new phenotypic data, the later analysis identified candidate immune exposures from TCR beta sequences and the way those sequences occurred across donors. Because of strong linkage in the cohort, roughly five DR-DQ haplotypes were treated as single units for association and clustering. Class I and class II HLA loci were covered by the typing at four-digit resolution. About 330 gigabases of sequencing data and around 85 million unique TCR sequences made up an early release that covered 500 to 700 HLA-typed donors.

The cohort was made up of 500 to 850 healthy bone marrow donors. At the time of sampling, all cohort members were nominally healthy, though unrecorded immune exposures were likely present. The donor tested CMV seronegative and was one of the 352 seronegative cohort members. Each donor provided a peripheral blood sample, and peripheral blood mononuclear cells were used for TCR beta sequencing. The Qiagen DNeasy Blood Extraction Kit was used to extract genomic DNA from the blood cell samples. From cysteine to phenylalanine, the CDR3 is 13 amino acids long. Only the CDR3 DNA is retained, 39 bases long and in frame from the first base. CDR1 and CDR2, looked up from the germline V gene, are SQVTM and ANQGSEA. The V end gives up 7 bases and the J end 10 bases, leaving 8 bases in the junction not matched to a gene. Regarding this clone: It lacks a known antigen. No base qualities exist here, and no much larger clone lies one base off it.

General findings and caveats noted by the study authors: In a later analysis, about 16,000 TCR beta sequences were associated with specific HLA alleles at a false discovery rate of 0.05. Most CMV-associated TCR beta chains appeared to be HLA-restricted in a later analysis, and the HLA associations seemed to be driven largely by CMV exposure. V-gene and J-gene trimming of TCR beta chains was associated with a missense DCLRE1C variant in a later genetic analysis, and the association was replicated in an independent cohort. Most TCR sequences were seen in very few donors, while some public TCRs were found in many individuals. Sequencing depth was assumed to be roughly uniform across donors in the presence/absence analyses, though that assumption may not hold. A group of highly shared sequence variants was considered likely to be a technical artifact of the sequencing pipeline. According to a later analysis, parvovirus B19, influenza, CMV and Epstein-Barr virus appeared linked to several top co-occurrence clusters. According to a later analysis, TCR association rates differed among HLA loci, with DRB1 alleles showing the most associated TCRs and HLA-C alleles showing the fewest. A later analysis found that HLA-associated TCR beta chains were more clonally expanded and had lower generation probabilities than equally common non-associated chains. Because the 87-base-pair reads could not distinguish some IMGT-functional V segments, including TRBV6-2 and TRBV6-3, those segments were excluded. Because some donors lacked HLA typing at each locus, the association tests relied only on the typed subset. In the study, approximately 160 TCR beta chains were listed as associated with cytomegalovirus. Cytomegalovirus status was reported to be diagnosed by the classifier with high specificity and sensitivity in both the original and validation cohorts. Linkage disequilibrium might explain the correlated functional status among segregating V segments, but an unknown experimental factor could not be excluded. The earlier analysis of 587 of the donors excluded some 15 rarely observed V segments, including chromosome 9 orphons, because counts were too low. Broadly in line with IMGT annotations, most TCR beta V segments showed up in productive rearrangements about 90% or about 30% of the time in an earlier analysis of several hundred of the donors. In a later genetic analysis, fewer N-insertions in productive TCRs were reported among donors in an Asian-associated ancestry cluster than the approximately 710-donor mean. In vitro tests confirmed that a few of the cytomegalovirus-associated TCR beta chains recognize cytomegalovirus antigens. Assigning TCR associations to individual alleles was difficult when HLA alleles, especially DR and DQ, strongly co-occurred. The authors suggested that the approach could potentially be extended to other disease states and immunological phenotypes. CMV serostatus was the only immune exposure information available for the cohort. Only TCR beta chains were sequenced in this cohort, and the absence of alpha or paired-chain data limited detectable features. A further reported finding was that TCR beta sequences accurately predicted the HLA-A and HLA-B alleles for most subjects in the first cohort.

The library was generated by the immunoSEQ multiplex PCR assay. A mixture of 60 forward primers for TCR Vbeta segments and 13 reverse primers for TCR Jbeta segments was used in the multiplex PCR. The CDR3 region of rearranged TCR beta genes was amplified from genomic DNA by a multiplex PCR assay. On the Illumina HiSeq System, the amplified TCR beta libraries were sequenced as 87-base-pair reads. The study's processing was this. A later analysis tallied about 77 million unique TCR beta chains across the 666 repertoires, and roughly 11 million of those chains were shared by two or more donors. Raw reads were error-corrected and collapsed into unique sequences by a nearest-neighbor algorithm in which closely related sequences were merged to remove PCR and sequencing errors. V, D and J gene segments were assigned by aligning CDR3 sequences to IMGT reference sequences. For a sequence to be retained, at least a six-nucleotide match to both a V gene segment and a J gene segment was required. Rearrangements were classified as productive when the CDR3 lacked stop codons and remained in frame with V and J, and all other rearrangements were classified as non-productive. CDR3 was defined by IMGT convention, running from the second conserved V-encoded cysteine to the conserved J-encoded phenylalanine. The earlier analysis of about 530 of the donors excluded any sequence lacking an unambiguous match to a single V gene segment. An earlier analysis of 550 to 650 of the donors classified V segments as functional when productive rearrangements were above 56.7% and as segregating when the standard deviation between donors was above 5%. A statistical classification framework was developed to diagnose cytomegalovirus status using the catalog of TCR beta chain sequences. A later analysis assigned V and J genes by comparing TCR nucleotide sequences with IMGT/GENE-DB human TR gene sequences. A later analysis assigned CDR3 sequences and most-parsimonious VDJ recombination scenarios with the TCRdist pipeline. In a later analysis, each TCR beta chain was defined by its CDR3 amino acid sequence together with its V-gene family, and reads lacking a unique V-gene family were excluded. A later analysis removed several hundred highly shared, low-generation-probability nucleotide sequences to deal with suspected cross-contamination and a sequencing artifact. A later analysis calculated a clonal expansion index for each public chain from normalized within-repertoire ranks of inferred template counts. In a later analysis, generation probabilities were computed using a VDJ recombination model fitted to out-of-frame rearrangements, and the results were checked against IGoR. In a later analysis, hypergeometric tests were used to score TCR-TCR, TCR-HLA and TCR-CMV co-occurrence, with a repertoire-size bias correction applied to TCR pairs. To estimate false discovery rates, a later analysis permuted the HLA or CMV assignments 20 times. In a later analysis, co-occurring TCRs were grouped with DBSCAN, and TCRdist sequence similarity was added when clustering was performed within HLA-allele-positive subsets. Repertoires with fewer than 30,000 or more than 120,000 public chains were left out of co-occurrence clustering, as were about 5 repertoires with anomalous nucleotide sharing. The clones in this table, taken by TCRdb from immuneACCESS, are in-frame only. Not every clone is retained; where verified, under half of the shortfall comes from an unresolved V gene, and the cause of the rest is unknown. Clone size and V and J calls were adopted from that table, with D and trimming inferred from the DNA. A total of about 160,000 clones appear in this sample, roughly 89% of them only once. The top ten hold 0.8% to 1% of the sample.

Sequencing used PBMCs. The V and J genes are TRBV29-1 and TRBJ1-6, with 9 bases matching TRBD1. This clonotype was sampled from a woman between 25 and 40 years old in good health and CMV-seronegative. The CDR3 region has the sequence CSAAQGAGSPLHF. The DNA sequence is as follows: TGCAGCGCCGCACAGGGGGCCGGGTCACCCCTCCACTTT.